These 24 T cell receptor beta chains came from one sample sequenced in a study of blood T cell repertoires in COVID-19. Some clones are missing from TCRdb's copy, which holds only in-frame ones; the method was immunoSEQ multiplex PCR. In the table there are roughly 670,000 clones, 80% to 90% of which are singletons. Sequencing was performed on peripheral blood. Every receptor here comes from a woman younger than 30 with acute or convalescent COVID-19.

The chain couples TRBV7-9 to TRBJ2-3, with 8 nucleotides matching TRBD2. CDR3 length equals 17 residues. Per the germline V gene, CDR1 is SEHNR and CDR2 is FQNEAQ (reference sequence). V was pared by 0 bases and J by 0 bases, with 5 bases of the junction left unmatched. The CDR3 nucleotides are TGTGCCAGCAGCTTAGCTAGCGGGATAATTAGCACAGATACGCAGTATTTT. Translating gives CASSLASGIISTDTQYF.

The J gene is TRBJ2-3, the V gene TRBV19; D unclear. The CDR3 spans 15 residues. Per germline, CDR1 LNHDA and CDR2 SQIVND (reference sequence). The germline V and J ends were trimmed by 1 base and 4 bases, with 12 bases remaining between them. Here the CDR3 DNA reads TGTGCCAGTAGTATAGGGCAGTTGTTGTCAGATACGCAGTATTTT. This translates into CASSIGQLLSDTQYF.

The chain has TRBV2 and TRBJ1-1, with 9 bases identical to TRBD1. The trim removed 6 bases at V and 4 bases at J, leaving 6 bases unmatched. CDR1 is SNHLY, CDR2 FYNNEI, per germline. CDR3 length equals 14 residues. In DNA form, the CDR3 reads TGTGCCAGCAGCGGGACAGGGTGGGGCACTGAAGCTTTCTTT. Its translation is CASSGTGWGTEAFF. The full variable domain, its missing parts supplied by reference TRBV2 and TRBJ1-1, is EPEVTQTPSHQVTQMGQEVILRCVPISNHLYFYWYRQILGQKVEFLVSFYNNEISEKSEIFDDQFSVERPDGSNFTLKIRSTKLEDSAMYFCASSGTGWGTEAFFGQGTRLTVV.

The V gene is TRBV2, the J gene TRBJ2-3, with TRBD1 identical over 8 bases. CDR3 length: 14 amino acids. The V segment lost 5 bases and the J segment 4 bases; nucleotides outside the gene matches: 5. Germline loops: CDR1 SNHLY, CDR2 FYNNEI. CDR3 bases: TGTGCCAGCAGTAGGGGGACAGGTGCAGATACGCAGTATTTT. Translating gives CASSRGTGADTQYF.

The genes are TRBV6-5 and TRBJ1-6, with D maybe TRBD1 (5 bases). V lost 5 bases and J lost 7, with 12 bases in between. CDR3 length equals 14 residues. Germline V gene lookup returns CDR1 MNHEY and CDR2 SVGAGI. CDR3 sequence: CASSTQVGNSPLHF. Written as DNA, the CDR3 is TGTGCCAGCAGTACACAGGTGGGGAATTCACCCCTCCACTTT.

The V and J genes are TRBV6-5 and TRBJ1-1, with TRBD1 matching 7 bases. With 4 bases clipped from V and 4 bases from J, the junction kept 6 bases outside the gene matches. This CDR3 has 14 residues. The V gene's germline CDR1 is MNHEY and CDR2 SVGAGI. CDR3 region: CASSWRGRGTEAFF. In DNA, the CDR3 is TGTGCCAGCAGTTGGAGGGGGCGGGGCACTGAAGCTTTCTTT.

The rearrangement links TRBV3-1 (or the pseudogene TRBV3-2) to TRBJ1-1, with D possibly being TRBD1 (5 bases). This CDR3 spans 16 amino acids. V lost 0 bases, J lost 5 bases, and 16 bases lay in between. CDR1 LGHDT and CDR2 YNNKEL come from the germline V gene (reference sequence). The CDR3 spells CASSQERGGVRTEAFF. For the CDR3, the DNA is TGTGCCAGCAGCCAAGAAAGGGGCGGAGTGAGGACTGAAGCTTTCTTT.

The rearrangement uses TRBV7-9 and TRBJ1-3; TRBD1 agrees at 9 bases. V shed 6 bases and J 3 bases; nucleotides not matched to a gene: 3. This CDR3 has 14 amino acids. Germline values: CDR1 SEHNR, CDR2 FQNEAQ (reference sequence). The CDR3 nucleotides read TGTGCCAGCAGACAGGGGGCAGGTGGAAACACCATATATTTT. Protein sequence: CASRQGAGGNTIYF.

For this clone: Other nucleotide sequences from this sample produce the same CDR3. This chain uses TRBV19 with TRBJ1-2; D remains unclear. Germline assignment: CDR1 LNHDA and CDR2 SQIVND (reference sequence). The CDR3 totals 14 residues. V dropped 1 base and J dropped 2 bases, with 8 bases sitting between them. CDR3 bases: TGTGCCAGTAGTATAGGGACGGGGAACTATGGCTACACCTTC. Protein sequence: CASSIGTGNYGYTF. Together with reference TRBV19 and TRBJ1-2, the CDR3 gives the full variable domain: DGGITQSPKYLFRKEGQNVTLSCEQNLNHDAMYWYRQDPGQGLRLIYYSQIVNDFQKGDIAEGYSVSREKKESFPLTVTSAQKNPTAFYLCASSIGTGNYGYTFGSGTRLTVV.

The gene calls are TRBV6-5 and TRBJ2-7; 9 bases map to TRBD1. The CDR3 has 15 amino acids. V shed 7 bases, J shed 1 base, and the junction held 8 bases outside the gene matches. The germline V gene encodes CDR1 MNHEY and CDR2 SVGAGI. The CDR3: CASKVGTGSSYEQYF. The CDR3 coding sequence is TGTGCCAGCAAGGTGGGGACAGGGAGTTCCTACGAGCAGTACTTC.

The V gene is TRBV6-5, the J gene TRBJ1-1; no definite D call. Trimming stripped 6 bases from V and 3 bases from J, with 14 bases between. The CDR3 spans 14 residues. The V gene's germline CDR1 is MNHEY and CDR2 SVGAGI. CDR3 loop: CASRRSSPDTEAFF. The DNA for the CDR3 is TGTGCCAGCAGGCGGAGTTCTCCGGACACTGAAGCTTTCTTT.

V usage is TRBV2 and J usage is TRBJ1-1; the match to TRBD1 covers 9 bases. The junction had 7 bases not matched to a gene; V was cut back by 2 bases and J by 3 bases. Germline V lookup: CDR1 SNHLY, CDR2 FYNNEI. The CDR3 totals 16 residues. CDR3 residues: CASSEPPGTGYTEAFF. The CDR3 coding sequence is TGTGCCAGCAGTGAACCGCCCGGGACAGGGTACACTGAAGCTTTCTTT.

This chain uses TRBV10-3 with TRBJ2-5; TRBD1 matches 8 bases. The CDR3 has 13 amino acids. V shed 6 bases and J 2 bases; nucleotides not matched to a gene: 2. Germline V lookup: CDR1 ENHRY, CDR2 SYGVKD. DNA for the CDR3: TGTGCCATCAGCGGACAGGGACAAGAGACCCAGTACTTC. Translation gives CAISGQGQETQYF.

The V gene is TRBV6-6, the J gene TRBJ2-7; 7 bases align to TRBD1. The junction had 8 bases not matched to a gene; V was cut back by 6 bases and J by 0 bases. CDR1 and CDR2 from the germline V gene are MNHNY and SVGAGI (reference sequence). CDR3 size: 15 residues. The CDR3 sequence is CASSPLPGGSYEQYF. CDR3 sequence (DNA): TGTGCCAGCAGCCCACTGCCAGGGGGCTCCTACGAGCAGTACTTC.

This sequence joins TRBV6-6 and TRBJ1-1, with no clear D. CDR1 and CDR2 (germline): MNHNY, SVGAGI (reference sequence). The CDR3 is 14 residues long. V was clipped by 2 bases and J by 5 bases, with 12 bases between them. CDR3 region: CASSYPLEGTEAFF. The CDR3 DNA sequence: TGTGCCAGCAGTTACCCCCTAGAGGGTACTGAAGCTTTCTTT.

V usage is TRBV28 and J usage is TRBJ2-1; D is perhaps TRBD1 (5 bases). Germline CDR1 is MDHEN and CDR2 is SYDVKM. The CDR3 loop spans 14 amino acids. Trimming removed 7 bases at V and 0 bases at J, with 10 bases between. Here the CDR3 reads CASIGQGSYNEQFF. CDR3 nucleotide sequence: TGTGCCAGCATTGGCCAGGGCTCCTACAATGAGCAGTTCTTC.

The chain has TRBV18 and TRBJ1-4; D is uncertain. The CDR3 loop spans 15 amino acids. The germline gives CDR1 KGHSH, CDR2 LQKENI. V shed 6 bases and J shed 0 bases, with 11 bases lying between them. Here the CDR3 DNA reads TGTGCCAGCTCGACATTCCTTGCAACTAATGAAAAACTGTTTTTT. Its protein product is CASSTFLATNEKLFF.

The chain carries TRBV9 and TRBJ1-1, with TRBD1 matching 7 bases. With V trimmed by 1 base and J by 3 bases, 3 bases remained unmatched. Per the germline V gene, CDR1 is SGDLS and CDR2 is YYNGEE. CDR3 length: 14 residues. The CDR3 region has the DNA TGTGCCAGCAGCGTAAAGGGGGCCGACACTGAAGCTTTCTTT. Translation: CASSVKGADTEAFF.

This chain uses TRBV4-1 with TRBJ1-6; possibly TRBD1 for D (5 bases). Germline V gene sequence: CDR1 MGHRA, CDR2 YSYEKL. V dropped 6 bases and J dropped 2 bases, with 14 bases sitting between them. This CDR3 comprises 16 residues. CDR3 in DNA: TGCGCCAGCAGGGACCTGGGGGGACCCTATAATTCACCCCTCCACTTT. Translating it yields CASRDLGGPYNSPLHF.

Details on this clone: An end of the junction does not agree with germline; a read error may underlie this. The chain links TRBV2 to TRBJ2-5; 9 bases align to TRBD1. Per germline, CDR1 SNHLY and CDR2 FYNNEI. This CDR3 has 17 amino acids. The CDR3 sequence: CASTQLDRGKTQEAQYF. The CDR3 DNA sequence: TGTGCCAGCACTCAGCTGGACAGGGGCAAAACCCAAGAGGCCCAGTACTTC.

A few counts support this clone. The chain uses TRBV5-4 and TRBJ2-5; 8 bases agree with TRBD2. Germline trimming cut 2 bases from V and 3 bases from J; bases unmatched to any gene: 6. CDR3 size: 15 residues. Germline-derived CDR1 and CDR2 are SGHNT and YYREEE (reference sequence). The CDR3 here is CASSFGGAGEETQYF. The CDR3 region has the DNA TGTGCCAGCAGCTTCGGGGGGGCCGGGGAAGAGACCCAGTACTTC. Variable domain in full (rest from reference TRBV5-4 and TRBJ2-5): ETGVTQSPTHLIKTRGQQVTLRCSSQSGHNTVSWYQQALGQGPQFIFQYYREEENGRGNFPPRFSGLQFPNYSSELNVNALELDDSALYLCASSFGGAGEETQYFGPGTRLLVL.

The genes are TRBV7-9 and TRBJ1-1, with D perhaps matching TRBD1 (5 bases). Trimming pared 3 bases from V and 1 base from J, leaving 6 bases between. This CDR3 region has 13 residues. The germline CDR1 and CDR2 sequences are SEHNR and FQNEAQ (reference sequence). The DNA of the CDR3 is TGTGCCAGCAGCTTCCAGGGGAACACTGAAGCTTTCTTT. Translating gives CASSFQGNTEAFF.

This clone has only one observation. The chain carries TRBV10-3 and TRBJ1-2, with 7 bases identical to TRBD1. The CDR3 runs 14 residues. The V gene end was trimmed by 6 bases and the J gene end by 2 bases; junction bases not matched to a gene: 6. CDR1 is ENHRY, CDR2 SYGVKD, per germline. The chain's CDR3 is CAISPGQANYGYTF. The CDR3 DNA sequence: TGTGCCATCAGCCCCGGACAGGCGAACTATGGCTACACCTTC.

The J gene is TRBJ1-5, the V gene TRBV7-6, with TRBD1 as a possible D gene (5 bases). The CDR3 runs 15 residues. The V end was cut by 4 bases, the J end by 3 bases, with 13 bases between. Per the germline V gene, CDR1 is SGHVS and CDR2 is FNYEAQ. CDR3 sequence reads: CASSSGGGDNQPQHF. DNA for the CDR3: TGTGCCAGCAGCTCGGGCGGGGGGGACAATCAGCCCCAGCATTTT.